A single sample is the source of the 11 T cell receptor beta chains below, sequenced in a study of shared clonotypes between healthy human individuals. Repertoires were generated with immunoSEQ multiplex PCR, while TCRdb's copy carries only in-frame clones and drops some. This table has fewer than 850,000 clones, about two thirds appearing once. Material: memory CD4+ T cells sorted from blood. This sample's subset: CD45RA-negative fraction. The receptors shown here come from a woman in her twenties or thirties in good health.

This sequence joins TRBV5-1 and TRBJ2-5; D is perhaps TRBD1 or TRBD2 (5 bases each). Germline V gene lookup returns CDR1 SGHRS and CDR2 YFSETQ. With 1 base removed from V and 2 bases from J, the gap between germline ends came to 12 bases. The CDR3 sequence is 15 residues long. The CDR3 DNA sequence: TGCGCCAGCAGCTTGTCAGTGGGGGAACAAGAGACCCAGTACTTC. Translating it yields CASSLSVGEQETQYF.

The gene calls are TRBV5-1 and TRBJ2-6; D might be TRBD1 or TRBD2, each matching 6 bases. V shed 3 bases and J shed 2 bases, with 12 bases lying between them. The germline V gene encodes CDR1 SGHRS and CDR2 YFSETQ. This CDR3 comprises 16 residues. The CDR3 region has the DNA TGCGCCAGCAGCTCAACGGGGGCGCCTGGGGCCAACGTCCTGACTTTC. This sequence encodes CASSSTGAPGANVLTF.

In its sample, this clone was seen a few times. The V gene is TRBV5-1, the J gene TRBJ2-5; D is undetermined. Germline V gene sequence: CDR1 SGHRS, CDR2 YFSETQ. Trimming cost V 0 bases and J 4 bases, with 7 bases left between them. This CDR3 contains 13 residues. CDR3 protein: CASSLGLGETQYF. CDR3 DNA sequence: TGCGCCAGCAGCTTGGGGCTCGGAGAGACCCAGTACTTC.

V and J are TRBV5-4 and TRBJ2-5, with D hard to call. The germline V and J ends were trimmed by 2 bases and 0 bases, with 8 bases remaining between them. The CDR3 has 14 residues. Germline lookup yields CDR1 SGHNT and CDR2 YYREEE (reference sequence). The DNA for the CDR3 is TGTGCCAGCAGCTTACATCCGTACCAAGAGACCCAGTACTTC. This codes for CASSLHPYQETQYF.

The J gene is TRBJ2-5, the V gene TRBV11-2, with D possibly being TRBD1 (6 bases). With the DNA end fitting TRBJ2-7 better, the J assignment may be wrong. CDR3 length: 14 residues. Germline V gene lookup returns CDR1 SGHAT and CDR2 FQNNGV. The CDR3 DNA reads TGTGCCAGCAGCTTAGAGGGGGCAGGGGCCGAGCAGTACTTC. Protein product: CASSLEGAGAEQYF.

The chain employs TRBV12-5 and TRBJ1-4; D might be TRBD1 (6 bases). Trimming shortened V by 7 bases and J by 1 base, and 10 bases separated the two germline ends. The CDR3 covers 14 residues. In germline, CDR1 is LGHNT, CDR2 FRNRAP. DNA of the CDR3: TGTGCTAGTGCCCCGACAGGAACTAATGAAAAACTGTTTTTT. It codes for CASAPTGTNEKLFF.

The V gene is TRBV5-1, the J gene TRBJ2-3, with 8 positions matching TRBD2. Germline assignment: CDR1 SGHRS and CDR2 YFSETQ. The CDR3 has 16 residues. V dropped 4 bases and J dropped 2; count of bases not matched to a gene: 9. CDR3 DNA sequence: TGCGCCAGCAGCCCCAGACTAGCGAGCAACACAGATACGCAGTATTTT. Amino acids: CASSPRLASNTDTQYF.

The chain couples TRBV10-1 to TRBJ2-1; the D is unclear. The V gene's germline CDR1 is WNHNN and CDR2 SYGVQD (reference sequence). The CDR3 contains 13 residues. V shed 6 bases and J shed 12 bases, with 18 bases lying between them. The CDR3: CASSQTATMGQFF. The CDR3 bases are TGCGCCAGCAGCCAGACTGCTACAATGGGGCAGTTCTTC.

Comments on this clone: This same CDR3 is encoded by further DNA sequences in the sample. The rearrangement uses TRBV6-5 and TRBJ2-6; D is undetermined. V was cut by 3 bases and J by 1 base, with 7 bases left in between. The germline V gene has CDR1 MNHEY and CDR2 SVGAGI. This CDR3 is built from 15 residues. In DNA form, the CDR3 reads TGTGCCAGCAGTTATGTGCATTCTGGGGCCAACGTCCTGACTTTC. Protein sequence: CASSYVHSGANVLTF.

The V and J genes are TRBV5-1 and TRBJ1-1; D gene uncertain. V was trimmed by 3 bases and J by 0 bases, leaving 18 bases between them. This CDR3 spans 17 amino acids. CDR1 SGHRS and CDR2 YFSETQ come from the germline V gene. The chain's CDR3 is CASSSGRASAMNTEAFF. The CDR3, as DNA: TGCGCCAGCAGCTCCGGACGGGCTTCGGCCATGAACACTGAAGCTTTCTTT.

The rearrangement links TRBV19 to TRBJ1-4; a weak D match, TRBD1 (5 bases). The germline gives CDR1 LNHDA, CDR2 SQIVND (reference sequence). The V and J ends lost 5 bases and 6 bases respectively, with 16 bases between them. The CDR3 covers 15 residues. CDR3 sequence reads: CASSPGLNPHEKLFF. The CDR3 DNA follows: TGTGCCAGTAGTCCGGGACTCAACCCCCATGAAAAACTGTTTTTT.